In its sample, the clone carrying this T cell receptor beta chain was seen many times. Its antigen is currently unknown. The entry originates in a study of T cell repertoires in cytomegalovirus infection. Study findings and constraints: CMV carriers with the relevant HLA were identified by cumulative public TCR beta family frequency. CMV-specific TCR beta clonotypes restricted by HLA-C dominated the ex vivo response.

V was clipped by 0 bases and J by 10 bases, with 15 bases between them. The CDR3 contains 14 residues. Per the germline V gene, CDR1 is LGHDT and CDR2 is YNNKEL (reference sequence). MiXCR, applied by TCRdb to the reads, yields one record per CDR3 protein. The profile shows about 240,000 distinct CDR3 sequences, roughly 6.5% of them singletons. The V call is TRBV3-1, the J call TRBJ1-1, with no clear D. The specimen was PBMCs. The clonotype originates from a human donor in good health (CMV status not recorded). Some clones in this sample may be carry-over from other donors' samples. The CDR3 sequence is CASSQDGGDSVAFF. The CDR3 nucleotides are TGTGCCAGCAGCCAAGATGGAGGCGACTCAGTAGCTTTCTTT.